A selection of T cell receptor beta chains follows, all from one sample in a study of identical twins. TCRdb re-derived calls from the 5' RACE reads in MiXCR, one entry per CDR3 protein. This repertoire shows approximately 190,000 distinct CDR3 sequences, approximately 15% found once; its top ten account for roughly two fifths. These data also formed part of another study, on T cells expressing NK-cell markers.

Source material: CD8+ T cells sorted from blood. These receptors all come from a woman aged 18-29 years in good health. CDR3s include the opening cysteine and the closing phenylalanine or tryptophan. D genes are given only for firm matches. Clone size is shown for a subset of rows, as once, few, many or a class of expanded clone.

>NA|TRBV7-2|TRBJ2-3|NA
CASSLGEQGWTDTQYF
TGTGCCAGCAGCTTAGGGGAACAGGGCTGGACAGATACGCAGTATTTT
>few|TRBV7-8|TRBJ2-3|TRBD2
CASRMTSARTDTQYF
TGTGCCAGCAGGATGACTAGCGCCCGCACAGATACGCAGTATTTT
>NA|TRBV11-3|TRBJ2-1|NA
CASSLDPRGGAYEQFF
TGTGCCAGCAGCTTAGACCCCCGAGGGGGGGCCTATGAGCAGTTCTTC
>NA|TRBV27|TRBJ2-2|NA
CASSSAASANTGELFF
TGTGCCAGCAGTTCCGCGGCTAGCGCGAACACCGGGGAGCTGTTTTTT
>NA|TRBV5-5|TRBJ1-1|NA
CATSQGTNTEAFF
TGTGCCACTTCTCAGGGGACGAACACTGAAGCTTTCTTT
>few|TRBV27|TRBJ1-5|NA
CASSGGLWFRSNQPQHF
TGTGCCAGCAGCGGTGGGTTGTGGTTCCGAAGCAATCAGCCCCAGCATTTT
>NA|TRBV7-8|TRBJ2-1|TRBD2
CASSFATSGGLSYNEQFF
TGTGCCAGCAGCTTCGCGACTAGCGGGGGTCTTTCCTACAATGAGCAGTTCTTC
>many|TRBV7-9|TRBJ2-7|NA
CASSRTFYEQYF
TGTGCCAGCAGCCGGACCTTCTACGAGCAGTACTTC
>few|TRBV29-1|TRBJ1-1|NA
CSVGRWNTEAFF
TGCAGCGTGGGACGGTGGAACACTGAAGCTTTCTTT
>NA|TRBV7-9|TRBJ2-7|TRBD2
CASSSDRGGPFSYEQYF
TGTGCCAGCAGCTCCGACCGGGGGGGGCCTTTTTCCTACGAGCAGTACTTC
>NA|TRBV9|TRBJ1-5|NA
CASSETGSGNQPQHF
TGTGCCAGCAGCGAAACAGGGTCTGGCAATCAGCCCCAGCATTTT
>NA|TRBV7-2|TRBJ2-7|NA
CASSLRTIYEQYF
TGTGCCAGCAGCTTGCGGACAATTTACGAGCAGTACTTC
>few|TRBV27|TRBJ2-7|NA
CASSLTGTATYEQYF
TGTGCCAGCAGTCTCACCGGGACGGCGACGTACGAGCAGTACTTC
>few|TRBV11-2|TRBJ1-1|NA
CASSFRESQNTEAFF
TGTGCCAGCAGCTTTCGGGAAAGCCAGAACACTGAAGCTTTCTTT
>NA|TRBV12-3/TRBV12-4|TRBJ2-1|TRBD1
CASTQGAVEQFF
TGTGCCAGCACCCAGGGGGCGGTGGAGCAGTTCTTC
>NA|TRBV5-1|TRBJ1-1|TRBD1
CASSHTGDTEAFF
TGCGCCAGCAGCCACACAGGGGACACTGAAGCTTTCTTT
>few|TRBV4-1|TRBJ1-2|TRBD1
CASSQERTGRRGGEGYTF
TGCGCCAGCAGCCAAGAACGGACAGGGAGACGCGGAGGGGAAGGCTACACCTTC
>NA|TRBV9|TRBJ1-2|NA
CASRATRGYTF
TGTGCCAGCAGAGCCACTCGGGGCTACACCTTC
>NA|TRBV29-1|TRBJ1-2|NA
CSVTRDYGYTF
TGCAGCGTCACTCGGGACTATGGCTACACCTTC
>few|TRBV6-2/TRBV6-3|TRBJ2-7|TRBD2
CASKRGLGFYEQYF
TGTGCCAGCAAGCGGGGGCTGGGATTCTACGAGCAGTACTTC
>NA|TRBV5-6|TRBJ2-1|NA
CASSLFVGYNEQFF
TGTGCCAGCAGCCTGTTTGTCGGTTACAATGAGCAGTTCTTC
>NA|TRBV7-9|TRBJ2-7|NA
CASSLDPRGYEQYF
TGTGCCAGCAGCTTAGATCCACGGGGGTACGAGCAGTACTTC
>NA|TRBV20-1|TRBJ2-2|TRBD2
CSASGLGGSNTGELFF
TGCAGTGCTTCGGGACTAGGAGGATCCAACACCGGGGAGCTGTTTTTT
>few|TRBV12-3/TRBV12-4|TRBJ2-3|NA
CASSYQRDTQYF
TGTGCCAGCAGTTACCAGAGAGATACGCAGTATTTT